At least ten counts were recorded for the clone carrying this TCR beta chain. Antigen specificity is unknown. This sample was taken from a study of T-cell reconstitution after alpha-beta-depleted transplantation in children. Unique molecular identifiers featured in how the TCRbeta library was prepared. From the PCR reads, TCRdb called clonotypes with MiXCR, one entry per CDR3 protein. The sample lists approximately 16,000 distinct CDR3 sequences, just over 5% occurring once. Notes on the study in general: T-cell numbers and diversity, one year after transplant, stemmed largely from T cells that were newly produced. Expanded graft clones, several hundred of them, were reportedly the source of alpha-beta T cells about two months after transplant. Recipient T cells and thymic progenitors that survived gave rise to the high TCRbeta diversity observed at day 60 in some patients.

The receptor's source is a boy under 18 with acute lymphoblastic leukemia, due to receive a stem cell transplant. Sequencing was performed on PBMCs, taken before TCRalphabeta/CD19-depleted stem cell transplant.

CDR3 sequence: CATSDEGSKTEAFF. The CDR3 nucleotides are TGTGCCACCAGTGATGAGGGGTCCAAGACTGAAGCTTTCTTT. The rearrangement joins TRBV24-1 to TRBJ1-1; TRBD1 might be the D (5 bases). The germline V and J ends were trimmed by 3 bases and 5 bases, with 12 bases remaining between them. The CDR3 contains 14 residues. CDR1 is KGHDR, CDR2 SFDVKD, per germline.